The rows below give T cell receptor beta chains drawn from one sample of a study of T cell responses to AZD1222 COVID-19 vaccine. Measured with immunoSEQ multiplex PCR; TCRdb has only the in-frame clones, and not every one. The sample records roughly 150,000 clones, around 86% being singletons. The source material was peripheral blood, sampled 28 days after the second AZD1222 dose. The receptors stem from an adult who received the AZD1222 COVID-19 vaccine. Each CDR3 is given with its conserved first and last residue. Fields, in order: clone size, V gene, J gene, CDR3 length, D gene, CDR3 DNA, CDR3 protein. D genes are given only for firm matches. Size values are once, few and many counts, or a class for expanded clones, and some rows have none.

.	TRBV5-1	TRBJ1-4	14	.	TGCGCCAGCAGCACCCAGGGCGGTAATGAAAAACTGTTTTTT	CASSTQGGNEKLFF
.	TRBV19	TRBJ1-5	14	.	TGTGCCAGTAGTACAGATTCAGGGAGGTCACCCCAGCATTTT	CASSTDSGRSPQHF
.	TRBV6-2/TRBV6-3	TRBJ2-7	12	.	TGTGCCAGCAGTTACTCGGAGTACGAGCAGTACTTC	CASSYSEYEQYF
.	TRBV3-1/TRBV3-2	TRBJ2-2	16	TRBD2	TGTGCCAGCAGCCGGTCTCTTAGCGGGAATCCCGGGGAGCTGTTTTTT	CASSRSLSGNPGELFF
.	TRBV14	TRBJ1-1	13	.	TGTGCCAGCAGCCAAGTTAGGGGCACTGAAGCTTTCTTT	CASSQVRGTEAFF
.	TRBV5-1	TRBJ2-7	12	.	TGCGCCAGCAGCCGAGATACAGGACAGCAGTACTTC	CASSRDTGQQYF
.	TRBV9	TRBJ2-2	16	TRBD1	TGTGCCAGCAGCGTAGTGGGGACAGGGACCCCCGGGGAGCTGTTTTTT	CASSVVGTGTPGELFF
.	TRBV19	TRBJ2-3	16	.	TGTGCCAGTAGTATAGTGGGTAGCGGTAGCACAGATACGCAGTATTTT	CASSIVGSGSTDTQYF
.	TRBV19	TRBJ1-4	15	TRBD1	TGTGCCAGTAGTTCGCGGACAGGGGGAGACGAAAAACTGTTTTTT	CASSSRTGGDEKLFF
.	TRBV6-5	TRBJ1-1	13	.	TGTGCCAGCAGTTACGTGGCGGGAACTGAAGCTTTCTTT	CASSYVAGTEAFF
many	TRBV7-9	TRBJ1-1	15	.	TGTGCCAGCAGCTTAGAGGTGGGGGCCGACACTGAAGCTTTCTTT	CASSLEVGADTEAFF
.	TRBV7-2	TRBJ2-2	14	.	TGTGCCAGCAGCTTGTTTGCAAACACCGGGGAGCTGTTTTTT	CASSLFANTGELFF
.	TRBV27	TRBJ2-7	15	.	TGTGCCAGCAGTTCCGGGACAAGCCCTCCCTACGAGCAGTACTTC	CASSSGTSPPYEQYF
.	TRBV9	TRBJ2-2	15	TRBD2	TGTGCCAGCAGCGTAGGACTAGCGAGCACCGGGGAGCTGTTTTTT	CASSVGLASTGELFF
.	TRBV19	TRBJ2-6	14	.	TGTGCCAGTAGTGCAGGGGCTAGGGCCAACGTCCTGACTTTC	CASSAGARANVLTF
.	TRBV5-1	TRBJ1-2	12	.	TGCGCCAGCAGCTTGGATCGCTATGGCTACACCTTC	CASSLDRYGYTF
.	TRBV27	TRBJ2-2	19	TRBD1	TGTGCCAGCACCCCACTGGGGGCAGGGGGCCGATCGAACACCGGGGAGCTGTTTTTT	CASTPLGAGGRSNTGELFF
many	TRBV7-9	TRBJ1-2	12	.	TGTGCCAGCAGCCCCGTGGGCGGTGGCTACACCTTC	CASSPVGGGYTF
once	TRBV5-1	TRBJ2-7	16	.	TGCGCCAGCAGCCCAAAACCCGAGCCAGGACGACACGAGCAGTACTTC	CASSPKPEPGRHEQYF
.	TRBV5-1	TRBJ1-4	16	TRBD1	TGCGCCAGCAGCTTGGCGAGGGGACAGGGTGGCGAAAAACTGTTTTTT	CASSLARGQGGEKLFF
.	TRBV5-8	TRBJ2-6	15	.	TGTGCCAGCAGCTTGGAGGGGGCTGGGGCCAACGTCCTGACTTTC	CASSLEGAGANVLTF
once	TRBV15	TRBJ2-1	17	TRBD1	TGTGCCACCAGCATCGTCAGGGGGACAAGGATGTCCAATGAGCAGTTCTTC	CATSIVRGTRMSNEQFF
.	TRBV7-9	TRBJ2-7	14	.	TGTGCCAGCAGCCGAGGAGGGGATTCCTACGAGCAGTACTTC	CASSRGGDSYEQYF
.	TRBV9	TRBJ1-2	14	.	TGTGCCAGCAGTAAAGGGGCGGGAGACTATGGCTACACCTTC	CASSKGAGDYGYTF
.	TRBV28	TRBJ1-2	14	.	TGTGCCAGCAGCCTCTCCGGGAGTAACTATGGCTACACCTTC	CASSLSGSNYGYTF
.	TRBV6-1	TRBJ2-7	16	TRBD2	TGTGCCAGCAGTGCGGGACTAGCGGGGGTCGGATACGAGCAGTACTTC	CASSAGLAGVGYEQYF
.	TRBV19	TRBJ2-2	14	TRBD1	TGTGCCAGTAAAGGGACAGGGAACACCGGGGAGCTGTTTTTT	CASKGTGNTGELFF
.	TRBV10-1	TRBJ2-3	15	.	TGCGCCAGTGACAACCTCCGCCGGGGGACAGATACGCAGTATTTT	CASDNLRRGTDTQYF
.	TRBV9	TRBJ2-1	13	.	TGTGCCAGCAGCGTAGCAGGGCGCAATGAGCAGTTCTTC	CASSVAGRNEQFF
.	TRBV5-1	TRBJ2-3	17	TRBD2	TGCGCCAGCAGCCCCCTGGGACTAGCGGGCCCTACAGATACGCAGTATTTT	CASSPLGLAGPTDTQYF
.	TRBV27	TRBJ1-2	14	.	TGTGCCAGCAGTTTAACAGGGAACGACTATGGCTACACCTTC	CASSLTGNDYGYTF
.	TRBV18	TRBJ1-1	13	.	TGTGCCAGCTCACTCTCAGGGGACACTGAAGCTTTCTTT	CASSLSGDTEAFF
.	TRBV7-3	TRBJ2-5	14	.	TGTGCCAGCAGCTTAGACGGGAGACGTGAGACCCAGTACTTC	CASSLDGRRETQYF
.	TRBV27	TRBJ1-5	14	.	TGTGCCAGCAGTTTACGCCCAAACAATCAGCCCCAGCATTTT	CASSLRPNNQPQHF
few	TRBV3-1/TRBV3-2	TRBJ2-1	16	TRBD2	TGTGCCAGCAGCCAAAGACTAGCGGGAGTGGTCAATGAGCAGTTCTTC	CASSQRLAGVVNEQFF
large	TRBV19	TRBJ1-2	12	.	TGTGCCAGCGAGGCGGTGGACTATGGCTACACCTTC	CASEAVDYGYTF
.	TRBV6-6	TRBJ1-1	11	.	TGTGCCAGCCGGGACAACCACGAAGCTTTCTTT	CASRDNHEAFF
.	TRBV28	TRBJ2-1	16	TRBD2	TGTGCCAGCAGTTTGGGAGGGACTAGCTTCGCGTGGGAGCAGTTCTTC	CASSLGGTSFAWEQFF
.	TRBV18	TRBJ2-7	14	TRBD2	TGTGCCAGCTCACCCCCGGGGGGTCCCTACGAGCAGTACTTC	CASSPPGGPYEQYF
.	TRBV6-5	TRBJ1-5	15	.	TGTGCCAGCAGTTCCACAGATGGTCGTAGTCAGCCCCAGCATTTT	CASSSTDGRSQPQHF
.	TRBV19	TRBJ1-2	15	.	TGTGCCAGTAGTGTAGACTCACCGGCTGCCTATGGCTACACCTTC	CASSVDSPAAYGYTF
.	TRBV19	TRBJ2-5	16	.	TGTGCCAGTAGTACCGCCCGGACTTTGTACCAAGAGACCCAGTACTTC	CASSTARTLYQETQYF
.	TRBV2	TRBJ2-7	12	TRBD2	TGTGCCAGCACCAGCGGGGCCTACGAGCAGTACTTC	CASTSGAYEQYF
.	TRBV5-8	TRBJ2-1	18	TRBD2	TGTGCCAGCAGCACGGGACTAGCGGTCCGTTCCTCCTACAATGAGCAGTTCTTC	CASSTGLAVRSSYNEQFF
once	TRBV7-8	TRBJ1-5	12	TRBD1	TGTGCCAGCAGCCTGGACAGGGCACCCCAGCATTTT	CASSLDRAPQHF
.	TRBV28	TRBJ1-4	12	.	TGTGCCAGCAGTTTCCTCAGGGAAAAACTGTTTTTT	CASSFLREKLFF
once	TRBV6-1	TRBJ1-4	13	.	TGTGCCAGCAGTGAACGCTATAATGAAAAACTGTTTTTT	CASSERYNEKLFF
.	TRBV2	TRBJ2-7	15	.	TGTGCCAGCAGTGAGGTGGCGATAAGCTCCTACGAGCAGTACTTC	CASSEVAISSYEQYF
.	TRBV6-1	TRBJ1-2	15	.	TGTGCCAGCAGTGATGGGGGGGCGCTAAACTATGGCTACACCTTC	CASSDGGALNYGYTF
.	TRBV7-9	TRBJ1-4	18	.	TGTGCCAGCAGTTATCCACCCGGAGGGGGAGCAACTAATGAAAAACTGTTTTTT	CASSYPPGGGATNEKLFF
.	TRBV7-2	TRBJ1-1	14	.	TGTGCCAGCAGCTTGACCAGGGTGAACACTGAAGCTTTCTTT	CASSLTRVNTEAFF
.	TRBV28	TRBJ2-7	16	.	TGTGCCAGCAGTTTATCCAAAGGTCTAGGGACGTACGAGCAGTACTTC	CASSLSKGLGTYEQYF
.	TRBV3-1/TRBV3-2	TRBJ1-4	15	TRBD1	TGTGCCAGCAGCTACCTTCGACAGGGTAATGAAAAACTGTTTTTT	CASSYLRQGNEKLFF
once	TRBV15	TRBJ2-4	15	TRBD1	TGTGCCACCAGCAGAGAACAGACAGGGGGAAACATTCAGTACTTC	CATSREQTGGNIQYF
.	TRBV7-2	TRBJ2-7	12	.	TGTGCCAGCAGCTTAGGTCCCGGCGAGCAGTACTTC	CASSLGPGEQYF